A single sample is the source of the 16 T cell receptor beta chains below, sequenced in a study of OX40 agonist ivuxolimab in advanced cancers. Libraries were prepared through the immunoSEQ multiplex PCR assay. This immuneACCESS table, as held by TCRdb, lists in-frame sequences with V and J called but not all clones. Of the missing ones, under half trace to an unresolved V gene in checked studies; the others have no known cause. Within this sample are roughly 100,000 clones, with around 92% of them counted one time only. The top ten hold around 0.28% of the sample. The specimen was CD4+ or CD8+ T cells sorted from blood, collected in a trial of the OX40 agonist ivuxolimab. These receptors all stem from an adult with an advanced solid tumor such as melanoma, head and neck, liver or kidney cancer.

This clone was seen just once. CDR3: CASSLVGAGGEVNEQFF. CDR3 bases: TGTGCCAGCAGCCTCGTCGGGGCGGGGGGCGAGGTTAATGAGCAGTTCTTC. The chain is built from TRBV4-2 and TRBJ2-1; TRBD2 matches 8 bases. The CDR3 extends over 17 amino acids. The junction had 15 bases not matched to a gene; V was cut back by 4 bases and J by 7 bases. Germline loops: CDR1 LGHNA, CDR2 YNFKEQ.

V and J are TRBV7-8 and TRBJ2-5; no clear D. There are 10 residues in the CDR3. The germline V gene encodes CDR1 SGHVS and CDR2 FQNEAQ. Trimming removed 8 bases at V and 2 bases at J, with 3 bases between. CDR3 region: CASGQETQYF. The CDR3 DNA is TGTGCCAGCGGACAAGAGACCCAGTACTTC.

This chain uses TRBV7-8 with TRBJ2-1; maybe TRBD2 (5 bases). Germline CDR1 SGHVS, CDR2 FQNEAQ. CDR3 size: 14 residues. V lost 4 bases and J 7 bases, leaving 14 bases between the germline ends. The CDR3 spells CASSSRGQRNEQFF. The CDR3 coding sequence is TGTGCCAGCAGCTCGAGAGGGCAAAGAAATGAGCAGTTCTTC.

The chain employs TRBV5-4 and TRBJ1-2, with D unresolved. Trimming took 2 bases from V and 4 from J, leaving 12 bases between them. The CDR3 is 14 residues long. Looked up from germline, CDR1 is SGHNT and CDR2 is YYREEE (reference sequence). CDR3 loop: CASSFLSLTYGYTF. For the CDR3, the DNA is TGTGCCAGCAGCTTTCTTTCCCTGACCTATGGCTACACCTTC.

The chain links TRBV21-1 to TRBJ2-4; TRBD2, the table's D call, was not compared with the DNA. TRBV21-1 is an annotated pseudogene. The CDR3 loop spans 17 amino acids. CDR3 sequence: CASSKASGGLAKNIQYF. The CDR3 region has the DNA TGTGCCAGCAGCAAGGCTAGCGGGGGTCTAGCCAAAAACATTCAGTACTTC.

V usage is TRBV16 and J usage is TRBJ2-1, with 8 bases that match TRBD2. The CDR3 is made up of 15 amino acids. The junction had 6 bases not matched to a gene; V was cut back by 5 bases and J by 3 bases. Germline V gives CDR1 KGHSY, CDR2 FQNENV. CDR3 in DNA: TGTGCCAGCAGCTACACTAGCGGATTCTACAATGAGCAGTTCTTC. Its protein is CASSYTSGFYNEQFF. Based on the CDR3 plus reference TRBV16 and TRBJ2-1, the full variable domain is GEEVAQTPKHLVRGEGQKAKLYCAPIKGHSYVFWYQQVLKNEFKFLISFQNENVFDETGMPKERFSAKCLPNSPCSLEIQATKLEDSAVYFCASSYTSGFYNEQFFGPGTRLTVL.

This clone is a singleton in its sample. The chain has TRBV6-6 and TRBJ1-6; 7 positions match TRBD1. The J segment lost 10 bases and the V segment lost 4 bases, leaving 7 bases of the junction unmatched. Germline V gives CDR1 MNHNY, CDR2 SVGAGI (reference sequence). The CDR3 is 14 residues long. The CDR3 reads CASSSGQFLSPLHF. The DNA for the CDR3 is TGTGCCAGCAGTTCGGGACAGTTTCTCTCACCCCTCCACTTT.

The J gene is TRBJ2-1, the V gene TRBV5-1, with a possible D match to TRBD2 (5 bases). V was cut by 2 bases and J by 9 bases, with 21 bases left in between. This CDR3 is built from 16 residues. CDR1 is SGHRS and CDR2 is YFSETQ in the germline V gene. CDR3 bases: TGCGCCAGCAGCTTTCGACCTGACTTGTCGGGGTCTGAGCAGTTCTTC. It encodes CASSFRPDLSGSEQFF.

The J gene is TRBJ1-5, the V gene TRBV15, with D hard to call. V lost 3 bases and J 6 bases, leaving 15 bases between the germline ends. Per the germline V gene, CDR1 is LNHNV and CDR2 is YYDKDF (reference sequence). The CDR3 runs 15 residues. DNA for the CDR3: TGTGCCACCAGCAGGGAAGACCTATTAGTTCAGCCCCAGCATTTT. It yields the protein CATSREDLLVQPQHF.

DNA for the CDR3: TGTGCCAGCAGCCCCGGGACTACCATCGGGGAGACCCAGTACTTC. The encoded protein is CASSPGTTIGETQYF. The chain employs TRBV5-6 and TRBJ2-5, with TRBD2 matching over 7 bases. Germline CDR1 and CDR2: SGHDT and YYEEEE. CDR3 length equals 15 residues. V was clipped by 4 bases and J by 5 bases; unmatched bases: 11.

This rearrangement joins TRBV19 to TRBJ2-1; 9 bases map to TRBD2. This CDR3 contains 16 residues. CDR1 and CDR2 (germline): LNHDA, SQIVND (reference sequence). The J segment lost 8 bases and the V segment lost 5 bases, leaving 13 bases of the junction unmatched. The CDR3 DNA follows: TGTGCCAGTAGTCCGCTGAGAGCGGGAGGTAAGCATGAGCAGTTCTTC. Its protein is CASSPLRAGGKHEQFF.

The V gene is TRBV11-3, the J gene TRBJ2-1, with D maybe TRBD1 (6 bases). V shed 1 base and J shed 4 bases, with 17 bases lying between them. Germline-derived CDR1 and CDR2 are SGHNT and YENEEA. This CDR3 is 17 amino acids long. DNA of the CDR3: TGTGCCAGCAGCTTAGGCCGACAGGCAGCGATTTACAATGAGCAGTTCTTC. Its translation: CASSLGRQAAIYNEQFF.

This clone showed up just once. The chain recombines TRBV7-3 with TRBJ1-5; no firm D call. The CDR3 spans 13 residues. V dropped 0 bases and J dropped 7 bases, with 7 bases sitting between them. Per germline, CDR1 SGHTA and CDR2 FQGTGA. The CDR3 sequence: CASSLTLRQPQHF. CDR3 bases: TGTGCCAGCAGCTTAACTTTAAGGCAGCCCCAGCATTTT.

The gene calls are TRBV2 and TRBJ1-1; D is unresolved. The CDR3 spans 13 residues. From germline, CDR1 is SNHLY and CDR2 FYNNEI. V gave up 2 bases and J gave up 0 bases, with 4 bases separating them. As DNA, the CDR3 is TGTGCCAGCAGTGAAATCATGAACACTGAAGCTTTCTTT. Translated, it gives CASSEIMNTEAFF. Combining the CDR3 with reference TRBV2 and TRBJ1-1 gives the whole variable domain EPEVTQTPSHQVTQMGQEVILRCVPISNHLYFYWYRQILGQKVEFLVSFYNNEISEKSEIFDDQFSVERPDGSNFTLKIRSTKLEDSAMYFCASSEIMNTEAFFGQGTRLTVV.

This chain connects TRBV28 to TRBJ1-1, with D possibly being TRBD1 (6 bases). The CDR3 sequence is 14 residues long. The germline gives CDR1 MDHEN, CDR2 SYDVKM. Trimming took off 7 bases at V and 0 bases at J, with 12 bases between the two ends. The CDR3 DNA follows: TGTGCCAGCAACGACCAGGGGTTGAACACTGAAGCTTTCTTT. Translated: CASNDQGLNTEAFF.

This rearrangement joins TRBV7-2 to TRBJ1-6, with 8 bases fitting TRBD1. The CDR3 totals 14 residues. From germline, CDR1 is SGHTA and CDR2 FQGNSA. Germline trimming cut 5 bases from V and 7 bases from J; bases unmatched to any gene: 4. CDR3 bases: TGTGCCAGCAGCCCCAGACAGGGGAATTCACCCCTCCACTTT. Translation: CASSPRQGNSPLHF. The full variable domain, its missing parts supplied by reference TRBV7-2 and TRBJ1-6, is GAGVSQSPSNKVTEKGKDVELRCDPISGHTALYWYRQSLGQGLEFLIYFQGNSAPDKSGLPSDRFSAERTGGSVSTLTIQRTQQEDSAVYLCASSPRQGNSPLHFGNGTRLTVT.